The next 9 T cell receptor beta chains were all read from a single sample in a study of early T cells in non-severe SARS-CoV-2 infection. TCRdb re-called the 5' RACE reads with MiXCR, one entry per CDR3 protein. The profile shows roughly 45,000 distinct CDR3 sequences, approximately 4.1% of them singletons. Sequenced input: whole blood. These receptors all stem from an adult who was a healthcare worker with PCR-confirmed SARS-CoV-2 infection or an uninfected control (not recorded which).

The chain uses TRBV4-3 and TRBJ2-3; D perhaps matches TRBD1 (6 bases). Germline V gene data show CDR1 as LGHNA and CDR2 as YSLEER. This CDR3 is 15 amino acids long. V was pared by 3 bases and J by 2 bases, with 12 bases between. This CDR3 is CASSHNQGNTDTQYF. The CDR3 nucleotides read TGCGCCAGCAGCCACAACCAGGGGAACACAGATACGCAGTATTTT.

This clonotype has at least ten counts. The chain uses TRBV19 and TRBJ1-2, with D unclear. V shed 0 bases and J shed 3 bases, with 11 bases lying between them. In germline, CDR1 is LNHDA, CDR2 SQIVND (reference sequence). The CDR3 spans 15 residues. Written as DNA, the CDR3 is TGTGCCAGTAGTATAGAGGCGGGTCATGACTATGGCTACACCTTC. This codes for CASSIEAGHDYGYTF.

This clonotype was seen at least ten times. The CDR3 DNA reads as TGCGCCAGCAGCCAAGATTTGGACAGGGCTGGAAACACCATATATTTT. This sequence encodes CASSQDLDRAGNTIYF. The chain links TRBV4-3 to TRBJ1-3; TRBD1 agrees at 8 bases. The V gene's germline CDR1 is LGHNA and CDR2 YSLEER. This CDR3 comprises 16 residues. V shed 0 bases and J 2 bases; nucleotides not matched to a gene: 3.

This clonotype came up many times. This chain connects TRBV6-6 to TRBJ1-2; a possible D gene is TRBD1 (6 bases). V lost 5 bases and J lost 5, with 15 bases in between. Germline V lookup: CDR1 MNHNY, CDR2 SVGAGI (reference sequence). CDR3 length equals 14 residues. This CDR3 reads CASSTQQGHYGYTF. The CDR3 DNA is TGTGCCAGCAGTACGCAACAGGGTCATTATGGCTACACCTTC.

The sample holds many counts of this clonotype. The CDR3 region has the DNA TGCAGTGCTAGAGCGGGCTCCTATAATTCACCCCTCCACTTT. This gives the protein CSARAGSYNSPLHF. The V call is TRBV20-1, the J call TRBJ1-6; D gene uncertain. Trimming removed 1 base at V and 0 bases at J, with 4 bases between. Per the germline V gene, CDR1 is DFQATT and CDR2 is SNEGSKA (reference sequence). The CDR3 is 14 amino acids.

This clonotype was recorded at least ten times. The V and J genes are TRBV7-2 and TRBJ1-1, with D possibly TRBD1 on 5 matching bases. Looked up from germline, CDR1 is SGHTA and CDR2 is FQGNSA. Trimming shortened V by 4 bases and J by 0 bases, and 12 bases separated the two germline ends. The CDR3 sequence is 15 residues long. The CDR3 region has the DNA TGTGCCAGCAGCTCACTACAGGCCTTGAACACTGAAGCTTTCTTT. It encodes CASSSLQALNTEAFF.

The sample holds many counts of this clonotype. CDR3 DNA sequence: TGTGCCAGTAGTATAGTCGGGCTAGCGGGGGACAATGAGCAGTTCTTC. It codes for CASSIVGLAGDNEQFF. The genes are TRBV19 and TRBJ2-1; 10 bases line up with TRBD2. J lost 5 bases, V lost 1 base, and 5 bases had no gene match. The CDR3 runs to 16 residues. Germline assignment: CDR1 LNHDA and CDR2 SQIVND (reference sequence).

This clonotype has at least ten counts. The chain's CDR3 is CASSLDRESTEAFF. The CDR3 nucleotides are TGTGCCAGCAGCTTGGACAGGGAAAGCACTGAAGCTTTCTTT. This chain joins TRBV11-2 and TRBJ1-1; 8 bases agree with TRBD1. The CDR3 is 14 amino acids. CDR1 and CDR2 (germline): SGHAT, FQNNGV. With V trimmed by 3 bases and J by 4 bases, 4 bases remained unmatched.

The sample holds many counts of this clonotype. CDR3 residues: CASSRQDSYGYTF. The CDR3 region has the DNA TGTGCCAGCAGCCGCCAGGACAGCTATGGCTACACCTTC. This chain connects TRBV7-9 to TRBJ1-2, with D possibly matching TRBD1 (6 bases). V lost 5 bases to trimming and J lost 4 bases, with 11 bases between them. The CDR3 loop spans 13 amino acids. The germline V gene encodes CDR1 SEHNR and CDR2 FQNEAQ (reference sequence).